The sequence of this T cell receptor beta chain was determined in a study of blood T cells in healthy people across ages. For the second PCR, which ran for about 7 to 11 cycles, a sample-barcoded 5' primer and a J-beta primer mix were used. TCRdb itself ran the 5' RACE reads through MiXCR, one entry per CDR3 protein. Found here are about 1.6 million distinct CDR3 sequences, roughly 30% of them singletons; the top ten hold about 10%. V shed 2 bases, J shed 6 bases, and the junction held 4 bases outside the gene matches. The CDR3 contains 13 residues. The receptor comes from a woman in her 30s in good health. The chain has TRBV12-3 or TRBV12-4 and TRBJ2-7; the match to TRBD2 covers 7 bases. Sample: blood. The CDR3 region is CASSLRDYVEQYF. For the CDR3, the DNA is TGTGCCAGCAGTTTAAGGGACTACGTCGAGCAGTACTTC.